The present T cell receptor (beta chain) was sequenced within a study of cytomegalovirus exposure and HLA in healthy donors (dated by TCRdb to 2016 to 2017). With regard to the full study: An earlier analysis of 550 to 700 of the donors reported about 290 Gb of sequence data and roughly 110 million unique TCR beta sequences from about 179 million T cells. Roughly 300 gigabases of sequencing data and 70 million to 95 million unique TCR sequences made up an early release that covered approximately 650 HLA-typed donors. The genetic ancestry cluster associated with self-reported Caucasian donors included 80% to 90% of the approximately 400 genotyped donors. The study aimed to test whether cataloging public T cell receptors could reveal signatures of past pathogen exposure. The study profiled the T cell repertoires of 500 to 800 subjects by immunosequencing and related them to cytomegalovirus serostatus. A separate validation cohort of 100 to 150 different subjects was used in addition to the approximately 700-subject first cohort. To predict cytomegalovirus infection status, the study brought together high-throughput TCR immunosequencing, statistical association of individual TCRs with disease status, and machine learning. In a later analysis, previously published TCR beta repertoires from 670 or so donors were re-analyzed and high-resolution HLA genotyping was added so that TCR occurrence patterns could be studied. Rather than drawing on any new phenotypic data, the later analysis identified candidate immune exposures from TCR beta sequences and the way those sequences occurred across donors. To decide whether each TCR beta V gene segment behaved as functional or pseudogenic, an earlier analysis of fewer than 750 of the donors relied on high-throughput TCR beta sequencing. Alongside the repertoire data, information on donor age, sex, ethnicity and CMV serostatus was compiled. A later genetic analysis used genome-wide SNP genotypes for about 65% of the 666 donors, treating that subset as a discovery cohort. Every repertoire in the discovery cohort had been generated on one and the same sequencing platform. Class I and class II HLA loci were covered by the typing at four-digit resolution. The number of typed donors differed by locus: about 620-640 for A, B, C, DRB1 and DQB1; approximately 530 for DQA1; approximately 610 for DPA1; and some 430 for DPB1. A handful of DR-DQ haplotypes were handled as single units for association and clustering because linkage in the cohort was strong. On average, roughly 240,000 unique TCR beta nucleotide sequences were sequenced per donor among a few hundred genotyped donors of the cohort, with 15% to 20% of those sequences being non-productive.

In total, just over 650 healthy bone marrow donors made up the cohort. At the time of sampling, all cohort members were nominally healthy, though unrecorded immune exposures were likely present. The donor was CMV seropositive and belonged to the group of 250 to 300 seropositive cohort members. Each donor provided a peripheral blood sample, and peripheral blood mononuclear cells were used for TCR beta sequencing. The Qiagen DNeasy Blood Extraction Kit was used to extract genomic DNA from the blood cell samples. V is cut back by 5 bases and J by 5 bases, with 5 bases in the junction unmatched. CDR1 and CDR2, looked up from the germline V gene (reference sequence), are LNHDA and SQIVND. There are 15 amino acids in the CDR3, from cysteine to phenylalanine inclusive. The retained sequence is limited to the CDR3, 45 bases, with the frame set at the first base. The library was prepared using the immunoSEQ multiplex PCR assay. For the multiplex PCR, a mixture combining 60 forward primers for TCR Vbeta segments and 13 reverse primers for TCR Jbeta segments was used. The CDR3 region of rearranged TCR beta genes was amplified from genomic DNA with a multiplex PCR assay. On the Illumina HiSeq System, the amplified TCR beta libraries were sequenced as 87-base-pair reads. In the source study's methods: A later analysis tallied roughly 78 million unique TCR beta chains across the 640 or so repertoires, and around 9.9 million of those chains were shared by two or more donors. To remove PCR and sequencing errors, raw reads were error-corrected and collapsed into unique sequences using a nearest-neighbor algorithm that merged closely related sequences. CDR3 sequences were aligned to IMGT reference sequences to assign V, D and J gene segments. For a sequence to be retained, a match of at least six nucleotides was required to both a V gene segment and a J gene segment. Rearrangements were called productive when the CDR3 lacked stop codons and stayed in frame with V and J; all others were non-productive. Following IMGT convention, CDR3 was defined as the stretch from the second conserved V-encoded cysteine up to the conserved J-encoded phenylalanine. In an earlier analysis of around 540 of the donors, sequences lacking an unambiguous match to a single V gene segment were excluded. In an earlier analysis of around 600 of the donors, V segments were called functional above 56.7% productive rearrangements and were called segregating when the between-donor standard deviation exceeded 5%. To diagnose cytomegalovirus status from the catalog of TCR beta chain sequences, a statistical classification framework was built. In a later analysis, V and J genes were assigned by comparing TCR nucleotide sequences against IMGT/GENE-DB human TR gene sequences. Using the TCRdist pipeline, a later analysis assigned CDR3 sequences along with most-parsimonious VDJ recombination scenarios. In a later analysis, every TCR beta chain was defined by the combination of its CDR3 amino acid sequence and its V-gene family, and reads without a unique V-gene family were dropped. As a way to deal with suspected cross-contamination and a sequencing artifact, a later analysis dropped 450 to 700 nucleotide sequences that were highly shared and had low generation probability. In a later analysis, a clonal expansion index was calculated for each public chain from normalized within-repertoire ranks of inferred template counts. In a later analysis, generation probabilities were computed with a VDJ recombination model fitted to out-of-frame rearrangements, and the resulting probabilities were checked against IGoR. In a later analysis, hypergeometric tests were used to score TCR-TCR, TCR-HLA and TCR-CMV co-occurrence, with a repertoire-size bias correction applied to TCR pairs. To estimate false discovery rates, a later analysis permuted the HLA or CMV assignments 20 times. In a later analysis, co-occurring TCRs were grouped with DBSCAN, and TCRdist sequence similarity was added when clustering was performed within HLA-allele-positive subsets. Co-occurrence clustering excluded repertoires with fewer than 30,000 or more than 120,000 public chains, plus five with anomalous nucleotide sharing. TCRdb took over this immuneACCESS table, retaining in-frame rearrangements with V and J assigned. Such tables are incomplete; in checked studies, under half of the missing clones stem from an unresolved V gene, and the remainder is unexplained. V, J and clone size are those of that table, while D and trimming were read from the DNA. The sample table contains just over 150,000 clones; only one count was recorded for 70% to 90% of them. The biggest ten clones account for about 2% of the sample.

Study-level results and caveats: It was suggested by the authors that the approach could potentially be generalized to other disease states and immunological phenotypes. A later genetic analysis associated a missense DCLRE1C variant with V-gene and J-gene trimming of TCR beta chains, and an independent cohort replicated the association. The sequencing pipeline was judged likely to have produced a cluster of highly shared sequence variants as a technical artifact. When HLA alleles, especially DR and DQ, strongly co-occurred, TCR associations were difficult to assign to individual alleles. Because counts were too low, about 15 rarely observed V segments, including chromosome 9 orphons, were left out of the earlier analysis of about 620 of the donors. In an earlier analysis of about 600 of the donors, most TCR beta V segments appeared in productive rearrangements about 90% or about 30% of the time, broadly matching IMGT annotations. According to a later genetic analysis, donors in an Asian-associated ancestry cluster had fewer N-insertions in productive TCRs than the approximately 650-donor mean. The only immune exposure information available for the cohort was CMV serostatus. The presence/absence analyses assumed that sequencing depth was roughly uniform across donors, and that assumption may not be true. The 87-base-pair reads could not distinguish some IMGT-functional V segments, including TRBV6-2 and TRBV6-3, so those segments were excluded. A few of the identified cytomegalovirus-associated TCR beta chains were confirmed in vitro to be specific for cytomegalovirus antigens. In a later analysis, several top co-occurrence clusters were reported to appear linked to parvovirus B19, influenza, CMV and Epstein-Barr virus. In this cohort, only TCR beta chains were sequenced, and detectable features were limited by the absence of alpha or paired-chain data. In a later analysis, TCR association rates were found to vary across HLA loci, with the most associated TCRs seen for DRB1 alleles and the fewest for HLA-C alleles. Most TCR sequences were observed very rarely across donors, whereas some public TCRs were present in many individuals. Because some donors lacked HLA typing at each locus, the association tests relied only on the typed subset. In the study, approximately 150 TCR beta chains were listed as associated with cytomegalovirus. A later analysis found that HLA-associated TCR beta chains were more clonally expanded and had lower generation probabilities than equally common non-associated chains. A later analysis associated about 17,000 TCR beta sequences with specific HLA alleles at a false discovery rate of 0.05. A further reported finding was that TCR beta sequences accurately predicted the HLA-A and HLA-B alleles for most subjects in the first cohort. Correlated functional status among segregating V segments might reflect linkage disequilibrium, but an unknown experimental factor could not be ruled out. Cytomegalovirus status was reported to be diagnosed by the classifier with high specificity and sensitivity in both the original and validation cohorts. A later analysis found that most CMV-associated TCR beta chains appeared HLA-restricted, with HLA associations seemingly driven largely by CMV exposure.

This clone was seen once. Its antigen remains undetermined. Base qualities are not at hand, and no much larger clone is one base apart. The TCR originated in a man aged 18 to 30 in good health and CMV-seropositive. The sequenced material came from PBMCs. The rearranged chain carries TRBV19 and TRBJ1-5, with 11 junctional bases fitting TRBD1. The CDR3 region reads CASSGWTGGHQPQHF. In nucleotide form, the sequence is TGTGCCAGTAGTGGATGGACAGGGGGCCATCAGCCCCAGCATTTT.